The clone carrying this T cell receptor beta chain was observed at least ten times. TCRdb reprocessed the RACE reads with MiXCR, giving one entry per CDR3 protein. In the table there are nearly 80,000 distinct CDR3 sequences, 9% to 12% of which are singletons. The data were obtained in a study of human T cells and chemical hapten exposure. Noted time point: patch test 1, 2 weeks after DPC sensitization. The treatment was: therapeutic diphenylcyclopropenone sensitization with weekly scalp DPC. Total RNA was isolated from unfractionated whole blood. The CDR3 extends over 16 amino acids. Sequences were derived from whole blood, sampled in connection with sensitization to the hapten diphenylcyclopropenone (DPC). This chain connects TRBV12-1 to TRBJ2-3; the table names TRBD1, a call not compared with the DNA. TRBV12-1 is classified as a pseudogene. The TCR originated in a woman aged 50 to 65 with alopecia areata. Some clones in this sample may be carry-over from other donors' samples. The CDR3 nucleotides are TGTGCCAGCAGCTTTGCCGGGGCGACCCCCGGGGATACGCAGTATTTT. Translating gives CASSFAGATPGDTQYF.